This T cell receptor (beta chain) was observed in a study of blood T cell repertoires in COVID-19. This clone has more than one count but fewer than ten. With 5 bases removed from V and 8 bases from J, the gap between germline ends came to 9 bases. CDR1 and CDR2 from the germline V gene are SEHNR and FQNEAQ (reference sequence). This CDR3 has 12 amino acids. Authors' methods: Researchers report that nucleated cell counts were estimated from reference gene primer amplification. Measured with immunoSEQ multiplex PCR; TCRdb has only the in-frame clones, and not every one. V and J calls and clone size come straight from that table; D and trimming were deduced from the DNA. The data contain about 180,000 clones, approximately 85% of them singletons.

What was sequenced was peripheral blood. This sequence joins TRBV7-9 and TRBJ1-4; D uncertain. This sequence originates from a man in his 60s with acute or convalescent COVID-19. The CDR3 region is CASSLGGEKLFF. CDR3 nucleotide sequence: TGTGCCAGCAGCCTGGGAGGAGAAAAACTGTTTTTT.